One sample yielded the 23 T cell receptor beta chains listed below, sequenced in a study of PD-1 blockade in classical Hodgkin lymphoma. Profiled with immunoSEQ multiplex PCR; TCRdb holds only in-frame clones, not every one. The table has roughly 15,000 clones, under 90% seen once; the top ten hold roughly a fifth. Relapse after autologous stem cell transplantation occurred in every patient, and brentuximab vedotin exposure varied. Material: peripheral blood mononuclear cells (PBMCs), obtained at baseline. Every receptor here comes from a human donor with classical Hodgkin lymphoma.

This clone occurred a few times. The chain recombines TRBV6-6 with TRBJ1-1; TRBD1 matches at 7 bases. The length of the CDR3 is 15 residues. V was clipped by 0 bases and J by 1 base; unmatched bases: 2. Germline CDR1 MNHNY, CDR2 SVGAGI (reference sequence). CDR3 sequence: CASSYSGTENTEAFF. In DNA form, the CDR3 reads TGTGCCAGCAGTTACTCCGGGACAGAGAACACTGAAGCTTTCTTT.

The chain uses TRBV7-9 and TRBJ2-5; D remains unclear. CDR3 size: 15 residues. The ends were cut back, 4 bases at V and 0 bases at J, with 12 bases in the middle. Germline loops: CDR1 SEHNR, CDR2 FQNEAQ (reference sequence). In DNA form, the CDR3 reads TGTGCCAGCAGCTCGATATCGACGAACCAAGAGACCCAGTACTTC. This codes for CASSSISTNQETQYF.

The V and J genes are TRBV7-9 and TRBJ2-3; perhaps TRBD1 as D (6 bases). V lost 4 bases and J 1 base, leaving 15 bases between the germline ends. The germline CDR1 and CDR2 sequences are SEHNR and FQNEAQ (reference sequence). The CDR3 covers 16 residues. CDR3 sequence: CASSWTVRYRTDTQYF. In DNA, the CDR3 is TGTGCCAGCAGCTGGACAGTTAGGTACCGCACAGATACGCAGTATTTT.

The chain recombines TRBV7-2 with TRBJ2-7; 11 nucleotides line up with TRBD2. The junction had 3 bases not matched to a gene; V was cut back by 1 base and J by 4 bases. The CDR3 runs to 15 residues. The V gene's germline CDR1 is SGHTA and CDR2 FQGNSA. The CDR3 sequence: CASSLGLAGGYEQYF. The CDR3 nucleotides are TGTGCCAGCAGCTTAGGTCTAGCGGGGGGTTACGAGCAGTACTTC.

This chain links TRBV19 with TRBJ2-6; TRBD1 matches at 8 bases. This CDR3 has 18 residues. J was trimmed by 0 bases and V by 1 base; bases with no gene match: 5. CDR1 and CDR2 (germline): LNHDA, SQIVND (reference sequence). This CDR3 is CASSIAGQVGSGANVLTF. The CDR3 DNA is TGTGCCAGTAGTATAGCGGGACAGGTAGGCTCTGGGGCCAACGTCCTGACTTTC.

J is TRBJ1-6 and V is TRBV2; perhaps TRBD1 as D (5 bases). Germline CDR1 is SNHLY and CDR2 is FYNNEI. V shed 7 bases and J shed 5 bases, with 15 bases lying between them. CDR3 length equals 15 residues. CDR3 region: CASTVGVANNSPLHF. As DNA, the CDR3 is TGTGCCAGCACGGTAGGGGTCGCCAATAATTCACCCCTCCACTTT. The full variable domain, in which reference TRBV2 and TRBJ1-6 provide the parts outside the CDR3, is EPEVTQTPSHQVTQMGQEVILRCVPISNHLYFYWYRQILGQKVEFLVSFYNNEISEKSEIFDDQFSVERPDGSNFTLKIRSTKLEDSAMYFCASTVGVANNSPLHFGNGTRLTVT.

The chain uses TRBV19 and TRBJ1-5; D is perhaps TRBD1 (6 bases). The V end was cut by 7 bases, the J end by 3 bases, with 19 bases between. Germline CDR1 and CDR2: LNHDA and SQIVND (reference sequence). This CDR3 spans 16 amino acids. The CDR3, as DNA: TGTGCCAGTAACTGGGGGGCCATGGACTCCAATCAGCCCCAGCATTTT. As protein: CASNWGAMDSNQPQHF.

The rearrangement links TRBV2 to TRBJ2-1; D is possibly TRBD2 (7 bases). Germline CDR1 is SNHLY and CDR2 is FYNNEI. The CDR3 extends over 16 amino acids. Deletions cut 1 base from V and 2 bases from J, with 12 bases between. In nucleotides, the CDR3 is TGTGCCAGCAGTGAAGTAGGGGGGGGGCCCTACAATGAGCAGTTCTTC. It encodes CASSEVGGGPYNEQFF. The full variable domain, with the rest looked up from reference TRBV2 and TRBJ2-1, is EPEVTQTPSHQVTQMGQEVILRCVPISNHLYFYWYRQILGQKVEFLVSFYNNEISEKSEIFDDQFSVERPDGSNFTLKIRSTKLEDSAMYFCASSEVGGGPYNEQFFGPGTRLTVL.

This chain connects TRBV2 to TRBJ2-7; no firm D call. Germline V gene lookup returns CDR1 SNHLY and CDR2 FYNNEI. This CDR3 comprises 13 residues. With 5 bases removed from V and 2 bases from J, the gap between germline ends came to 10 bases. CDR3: CASSSLGPYEQYF. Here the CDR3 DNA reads TGTGCCAGCAGTTCCCTAGGGCCCTACGAGCAGTACTTC.

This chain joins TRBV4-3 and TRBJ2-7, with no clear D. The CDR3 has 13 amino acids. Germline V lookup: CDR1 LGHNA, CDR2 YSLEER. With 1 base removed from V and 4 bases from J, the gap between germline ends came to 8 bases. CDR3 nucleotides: TGCGCCAGCAGCCAAGCCGAGGAATACGAGCAGTACTTC. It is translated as CASSQAEEYEQYF.

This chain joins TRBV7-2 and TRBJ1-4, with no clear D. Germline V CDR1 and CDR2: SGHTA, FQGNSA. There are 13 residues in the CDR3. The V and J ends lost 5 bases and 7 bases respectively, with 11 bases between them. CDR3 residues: CASSPARSEKLFF. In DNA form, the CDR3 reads TGTGCCAGCAGCCCCGCTCGGAGTGAAAAACTGTTTTTT.

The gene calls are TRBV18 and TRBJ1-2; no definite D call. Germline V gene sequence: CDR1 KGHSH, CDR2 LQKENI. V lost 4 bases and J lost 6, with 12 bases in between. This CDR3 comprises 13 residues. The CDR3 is CASSRQDNHGYTF. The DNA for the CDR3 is TGTGCCAGCTCACGCCAGGATAATCATGGCTACACCTTC.

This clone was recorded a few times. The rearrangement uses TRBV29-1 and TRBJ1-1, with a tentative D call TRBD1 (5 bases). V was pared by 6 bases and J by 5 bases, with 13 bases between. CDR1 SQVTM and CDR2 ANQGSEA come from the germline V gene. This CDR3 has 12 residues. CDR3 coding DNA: TGCAGCGTGAGGGACGTGGAAACTGAAGCTTTCTTT. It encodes CSVRDVETEAFF.

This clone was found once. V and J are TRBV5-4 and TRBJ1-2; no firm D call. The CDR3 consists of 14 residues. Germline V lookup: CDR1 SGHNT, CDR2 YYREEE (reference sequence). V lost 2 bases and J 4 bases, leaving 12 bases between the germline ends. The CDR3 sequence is CASSFSGGGYGYTF. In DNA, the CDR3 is TGTGCCAGCAGCTTCTCGGGTGGAGGCTATGGCTACACCTTC.

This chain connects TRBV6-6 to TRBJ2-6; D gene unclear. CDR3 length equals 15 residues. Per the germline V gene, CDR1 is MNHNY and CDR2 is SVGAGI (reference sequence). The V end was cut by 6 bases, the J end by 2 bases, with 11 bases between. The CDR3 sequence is CASSRSKTGANVLTF. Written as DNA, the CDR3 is TGTGCCAGCAGCCGCAGCAAAACTGGGGCCAACGTCCTGACTTTC.

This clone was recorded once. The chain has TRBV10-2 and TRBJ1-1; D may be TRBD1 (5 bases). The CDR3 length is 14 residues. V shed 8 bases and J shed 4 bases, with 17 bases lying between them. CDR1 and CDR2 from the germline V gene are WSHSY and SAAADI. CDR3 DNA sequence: TGCGCCAGCTCCCTCTCTCAGGGCAGCACTGAAGCTTTCTTT. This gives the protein CASSLSQGSTEAFF.

CDR3 protein: CASSQDFLAGIKNIQYF. In DNA, the CDR3 is TGCGCCAGCAGCCAAGATTTTCTAGCGGGGATCAAAAACATTCAGTACTTC. The chain joins TRBV4-1 to TRBJ2-4; 9 bases map to TRBD2. The V segment lost 0 bases and the J segment 3 bases; nucleotides outside the gene matches: 6. Germline V gene sequence: CDR1 MGHRA, CDR2 YSYEKL. The CDR3 sequence is 17 residues long.

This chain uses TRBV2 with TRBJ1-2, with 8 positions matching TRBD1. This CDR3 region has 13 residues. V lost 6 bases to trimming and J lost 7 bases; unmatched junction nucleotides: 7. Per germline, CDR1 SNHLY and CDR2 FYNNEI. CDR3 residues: CASRGTGGGGYTF. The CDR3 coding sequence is TGTGCCAGCAGGGGAACAGGGGGTGGTGGCTACACCTTC.

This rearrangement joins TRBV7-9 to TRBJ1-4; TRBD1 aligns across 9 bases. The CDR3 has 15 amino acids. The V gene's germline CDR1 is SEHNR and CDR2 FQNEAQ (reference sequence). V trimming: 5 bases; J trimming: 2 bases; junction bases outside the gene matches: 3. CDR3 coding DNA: TGTGCCAGCAGCCGGGACAGGGTCACTAATGAAAAACTGTTTTTT. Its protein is CASSRDRVTNEKLFF.

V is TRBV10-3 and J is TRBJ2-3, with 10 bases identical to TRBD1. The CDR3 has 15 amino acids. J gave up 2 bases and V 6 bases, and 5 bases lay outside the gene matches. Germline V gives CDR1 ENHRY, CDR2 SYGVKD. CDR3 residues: CAISAGQGITDTQYF. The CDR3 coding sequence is TGTGCCATCAGCGCGGGACAGGGGATCACAGATACGCAGTATTTT.

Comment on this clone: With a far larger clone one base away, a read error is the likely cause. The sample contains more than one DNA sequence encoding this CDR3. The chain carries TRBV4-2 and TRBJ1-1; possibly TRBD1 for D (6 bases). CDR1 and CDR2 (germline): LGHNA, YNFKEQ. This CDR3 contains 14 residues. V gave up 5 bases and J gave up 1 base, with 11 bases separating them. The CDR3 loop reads CASSTRTENTEAFF. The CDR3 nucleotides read TGTGCCAGCAGCACGAGGACAGAGAACACTGAAGCTTTCTTT.

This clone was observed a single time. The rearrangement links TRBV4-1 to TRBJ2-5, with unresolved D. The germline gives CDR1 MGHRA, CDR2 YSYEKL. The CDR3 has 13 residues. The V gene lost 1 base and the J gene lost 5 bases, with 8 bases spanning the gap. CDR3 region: CASSQGAIETQYF. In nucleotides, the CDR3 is TGCGCCAGCAGCCAAGGTGCCATCGAGACCCAGTACTTC.

The CDR3 here is CAQGINNQPQHF. CDR3 nucleotides: TGTGCCCAGGGGATAAACAATCAGCCCCAGCATTTT. The V gene is TRBV28, the J gene TRBJ1-5; possible D gene TRBD1, 6 bases. Germline assignment: CDR1 MDHEN and CDR2 SYDVKM. CDR3 length equals 12 residues. The V gene lost 11 bases and the J gene lost 3 bases, with 11 bases spanning the gap.